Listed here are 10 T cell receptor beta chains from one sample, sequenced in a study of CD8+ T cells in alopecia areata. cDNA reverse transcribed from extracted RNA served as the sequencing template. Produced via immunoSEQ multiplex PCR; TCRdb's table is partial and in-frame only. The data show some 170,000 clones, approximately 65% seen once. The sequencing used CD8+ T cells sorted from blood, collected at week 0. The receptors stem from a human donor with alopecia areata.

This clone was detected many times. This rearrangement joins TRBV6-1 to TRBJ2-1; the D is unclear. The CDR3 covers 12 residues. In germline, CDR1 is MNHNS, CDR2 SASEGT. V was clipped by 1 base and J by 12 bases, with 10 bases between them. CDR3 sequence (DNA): TGTGCCAGCAGTGAAGACACTAAGGGGCAGTTCTTC. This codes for CASSEDTKGQFF.

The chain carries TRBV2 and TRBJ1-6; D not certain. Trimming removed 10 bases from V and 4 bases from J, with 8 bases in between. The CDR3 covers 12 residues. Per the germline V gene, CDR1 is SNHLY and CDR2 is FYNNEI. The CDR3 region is CANQYYNSPLHF. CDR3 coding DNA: TGTGCCAACCAGTATTATAATTCACCCCTCCACTTT.

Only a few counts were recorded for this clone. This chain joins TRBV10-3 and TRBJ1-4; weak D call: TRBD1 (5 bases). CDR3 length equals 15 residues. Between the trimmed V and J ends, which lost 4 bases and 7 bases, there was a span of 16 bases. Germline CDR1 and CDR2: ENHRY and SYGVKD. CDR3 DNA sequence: TGTGCCATCAGTGGGGGACTGCCGGCTAGTGAAAAACTGTTTTTT. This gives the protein CAISGGLPASEKLFF.

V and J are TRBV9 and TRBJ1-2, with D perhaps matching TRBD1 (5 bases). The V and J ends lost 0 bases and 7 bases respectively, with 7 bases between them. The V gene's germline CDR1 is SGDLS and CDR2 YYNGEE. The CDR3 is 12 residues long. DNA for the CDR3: TGTGCCAGCAGCGTAGGGGACGTTGGCTACACCTTC. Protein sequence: CASSVGDVGYTF.

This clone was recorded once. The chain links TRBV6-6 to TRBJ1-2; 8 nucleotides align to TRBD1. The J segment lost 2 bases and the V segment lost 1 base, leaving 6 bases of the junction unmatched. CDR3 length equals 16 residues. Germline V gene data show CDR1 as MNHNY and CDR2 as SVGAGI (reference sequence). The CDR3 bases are TGTGCCAGCAGTTACTTGCACAGGGGGGCCAACTATGGCTACACCTTC. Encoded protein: CASSYLHRGANYGYTF.

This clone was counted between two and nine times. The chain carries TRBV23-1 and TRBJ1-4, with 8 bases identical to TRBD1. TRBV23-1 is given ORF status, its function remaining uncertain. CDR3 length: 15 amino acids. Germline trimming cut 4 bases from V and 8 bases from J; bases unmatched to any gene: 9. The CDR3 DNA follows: TGCGCCAGCAGTCGTTTCTGGACAGGGAACGAAAAACTGTTTTTT. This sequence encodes CASSRFWTGNEKLFF.

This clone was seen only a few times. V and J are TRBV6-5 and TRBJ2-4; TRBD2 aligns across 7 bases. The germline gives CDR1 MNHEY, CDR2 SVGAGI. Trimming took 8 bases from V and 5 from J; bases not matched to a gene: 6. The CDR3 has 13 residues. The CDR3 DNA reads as TGTGCCAGCGAGAAGGGAGGGGAAAACATTCAGTACTTC. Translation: CASEKGGENIQYF.

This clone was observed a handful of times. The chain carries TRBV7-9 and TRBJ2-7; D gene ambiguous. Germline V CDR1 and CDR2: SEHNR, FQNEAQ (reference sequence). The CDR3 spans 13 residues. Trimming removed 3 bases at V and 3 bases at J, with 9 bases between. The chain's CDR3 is CASSFQLDYEQYF. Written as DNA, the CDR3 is TGTGCCAGCAGCTTCCAGCTAGACTACGAGCAGTACTTC.

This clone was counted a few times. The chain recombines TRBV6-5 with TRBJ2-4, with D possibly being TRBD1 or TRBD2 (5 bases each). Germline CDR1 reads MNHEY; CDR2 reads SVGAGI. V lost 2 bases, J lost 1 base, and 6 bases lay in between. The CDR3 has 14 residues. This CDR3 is CASSYGGAKNIQYF. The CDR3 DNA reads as TGTGCCAGCAGTTACGGGGGTGCCAAAAACATTCAGTACTTC.

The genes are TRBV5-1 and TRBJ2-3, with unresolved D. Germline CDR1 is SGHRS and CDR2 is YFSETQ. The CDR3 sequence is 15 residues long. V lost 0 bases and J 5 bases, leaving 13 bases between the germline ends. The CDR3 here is CASSLAVGSRDTQYF. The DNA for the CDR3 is TGCGCCAGCAGCTTGGCGGTCGGGTCGAGAGATACGCAGTATTTT.